These T cell receptor beta chains were read from a single sample in a study of blood T cell repertoires in COVID-19. Method: immunoSEQ multiplex PCR; TCRdb's copy keeps in-frame clones and lacks some. Of approximately 89,000 clones listed, roughly nine tenths are singletons. Sequenced material: peripheral blood. Receptors were obtained from a man in his 70s with acute or convalescent COVID-19. CDR3s include the opening cysteine and the closing phenylalanine or tryptophan. The order of the fields is clone size, V gene, CDR3 protein. Clone size is shown for a subset of rows, as once, few, many or a class of expanded clone.

NA,TRBV29-1,CSPPVIYEQYF
NA,TRBV3-1/TRBV3-2,CASSQGASGGMADTQYF
NA,TRBV28,CASNLGVGNHRGAVF
NA,TRBV6-5,CASSYGQVTSTEAFF
NA,TRBV5-4,CASSLDDISSEAFF
once,TRBV9,CASSVADLAGGPSTDTQYF
NA,TRBV3-1/TRBV3-2,CASSGHDEPQHF
NA,TRBV5-6,CASSFRPGTYEQYF
NA,TRBV29-1,CSVVGGQGMGNGYTF
NA,TRBV4-2,CASSQDIGQNTGELFF
NA,TRBV3-1/TRBV3-2,CASSQVGGATNTGELFF
once,TRBV11-2,CASSLAGTGNTIYF
NA,TRBV10-3,CAISDQDRGGSNQPQHF
NA,TRBV7-9,CASMQPPGQGQETQYF
NA,TRBV6-1,CASSEPHRQTPFEF
NA,TRBV19,CASSIPTVEQFF
NA,TRBV10-3,CAISDSGTLYGYTF
NA,TRBV2,CASSEQRTSTDTQYF
NA,TRBV5-6,CASSFGQGSYEQYF
NA,TRBV6-4,CASSDSTSGGADTQYF
NA,TRBV19,CASGGQSQETQYF
NA,TRBV5-1,CASSAKTGLYNEQFF
once,TRBV7-9,CASSSGDQPQHF
NA,TRBV6-6,CASSYMGASNQPQHF
NA,TRBV25-1,CASSDRGTSDEQYF
NA,TRBV12-3/TRBV12-4,CASSRSGNQPQHF
once,TRBV25-1,CASSEGIRDSPQETQYF
NA,TRBV28,CASSLAGGDNQPQHF
once,TRBV19,CASTLDRDRYGCTF
NA,TRBV5-1,CASRLAGNTGELFF
NA,TRBV7-9,CASRSWQGGEKLFF
NA,TRBV6-5,CASSRGEEQYF
few,TRBV28,CASSQEGAGNQPQHF
NA,TRBV7-3,CASGQGQNTEAFF
NA,TRBV5-4,CASSFEGLAVNNEQFF
NA,TRBV18,CASSPGLAVTDTQYF
NA,TRBV5-6,CASSPRQGSEKLFF
NA,TRBV2,CASSEYTGDGYTF
NA,TRBV30,CAWTGGANQPQHF
NA,TRBV3-1/TRBV3-2,CASSRGLAGEEQFF
once,TRBV27,CASSFLGGTTEAFF
NA,TRBV3-1/TRBV3-2,CASSQGRRGTNEKLFF
NA,TRBV19,CASSESSYNSPLHF
NA,TRBV5-4,CASSPAGVDYGYTF
NA,TRBV10-2,CASSEGQGGNTEAFF
NA,TRBV11-1,CASSAYRGGTEAFF
NA,TRBV7-8,CASSLLAMNTEAFF
NA,TRBV2,CASQSVTPNTEAFF
NA,TRBV5-5,CASSRVDHQPQHF
NA,TRBV7-2,CASSLTGSSGNTIYF
NA,TRBV5-4,CASSLARGADTIYF
NA,TRBV28,CASSLLAGFGDTQYF
few,TRBV3-1/TRBV3-2,CASSRRVEASGNTIYF
once,TRBV9,CASSVDVTGDTQYF
NA,TRBV19,CASSLIRGGVTDTQYF
NA,TRBV4-1,CASSHGTGANEKLFF
NA,TRBV23-1,CASSQTFMNTEAFF
NA,TRBV10-3,CAIRRTGAYEQYF
once,TRBV9,CASSPQGAGEKLFF